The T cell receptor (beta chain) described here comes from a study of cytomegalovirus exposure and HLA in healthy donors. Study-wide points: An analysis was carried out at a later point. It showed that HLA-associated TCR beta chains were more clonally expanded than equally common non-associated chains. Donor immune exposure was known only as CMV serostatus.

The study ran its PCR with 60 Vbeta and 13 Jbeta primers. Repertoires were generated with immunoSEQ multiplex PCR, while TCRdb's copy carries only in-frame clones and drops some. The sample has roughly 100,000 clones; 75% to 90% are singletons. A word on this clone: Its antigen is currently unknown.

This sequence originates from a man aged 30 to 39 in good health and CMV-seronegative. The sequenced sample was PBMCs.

In DNA form, the CDR3 reads TGTGCCACAGGGGCAGCCGTCTTAAGCCCCCTCCACTTT. Translating it yields CATGAAVLSPLHF. The rearrangement links TRBV19 to TRBJ1-6; D might be TRBD1 (6 bases). V dropped 10 bases and J dropped 13 bases, with 20 bases sitting between them. Looked up from germline, CDR1 is LNHDA and CDR2 is SQIVND (reference sequence). The CDR3 sequence is 13 residues long.